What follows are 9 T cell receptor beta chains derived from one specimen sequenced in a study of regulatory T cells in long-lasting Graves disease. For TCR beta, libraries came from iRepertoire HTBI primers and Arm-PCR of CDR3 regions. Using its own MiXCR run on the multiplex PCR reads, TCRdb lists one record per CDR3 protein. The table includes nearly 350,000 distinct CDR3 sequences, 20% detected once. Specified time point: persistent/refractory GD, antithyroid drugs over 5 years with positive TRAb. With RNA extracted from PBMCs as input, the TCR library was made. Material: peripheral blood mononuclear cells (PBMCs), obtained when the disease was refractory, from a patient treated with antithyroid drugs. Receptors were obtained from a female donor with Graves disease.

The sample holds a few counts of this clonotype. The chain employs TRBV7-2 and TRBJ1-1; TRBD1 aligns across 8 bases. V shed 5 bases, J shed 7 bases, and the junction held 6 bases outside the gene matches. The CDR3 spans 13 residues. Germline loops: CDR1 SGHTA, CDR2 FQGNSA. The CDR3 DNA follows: TGTGCCAGCAGCAACCCCGGGACAGGTGAAGCTTTCTTT. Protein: CASSNPGTGEAFF.

Here the CDR3 reads CAWTRDSLSYEQYF. CDR3 sequence (DNA): TGTGCCTGGACCCGGGACTCCCTCTCCTACGAGCAGTACTTC. The chain has TRBV30 and TRBJ2-7, with D maybe TRBD2 (6 bases). Germline-derived CDR1 and CDR2 are GTSNPN and SVGIG (reference sequence). The CDR3 spans 14 residues. Trimming shortened V by 4 bases and J by 0 bases, and 13 bases separated the two germline ends.

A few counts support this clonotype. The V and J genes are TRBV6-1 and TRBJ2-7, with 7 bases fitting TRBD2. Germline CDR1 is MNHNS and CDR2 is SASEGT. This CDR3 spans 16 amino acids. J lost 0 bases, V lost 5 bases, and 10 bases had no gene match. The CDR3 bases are TGTGCCAGCAGTCACCGGAGCGGGGAAGCCTCCTACGAGCAGTACTTC. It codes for CASSHRSGEASYEQYF.

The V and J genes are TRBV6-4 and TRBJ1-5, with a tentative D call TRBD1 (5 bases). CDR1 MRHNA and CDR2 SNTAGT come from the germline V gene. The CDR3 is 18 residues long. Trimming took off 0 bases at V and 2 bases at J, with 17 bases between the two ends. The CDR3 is CASSDSKGVGYGNQPQHF. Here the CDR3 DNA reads TGTGCCAGCAGTGACTCGAAAGGGGTAGGTTATGGCAATCAGCCCCAGCATTTT.

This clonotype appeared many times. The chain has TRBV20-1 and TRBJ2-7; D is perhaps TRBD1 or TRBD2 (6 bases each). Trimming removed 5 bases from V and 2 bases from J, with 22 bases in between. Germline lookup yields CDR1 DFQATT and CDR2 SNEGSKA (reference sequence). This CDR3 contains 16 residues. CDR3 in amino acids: CSAGYSKGGGPYEQYF. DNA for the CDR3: TGCAGTGCTGGGTATAGTAAAGGGGGAGGACCCTACGAGCAGTACTTC.

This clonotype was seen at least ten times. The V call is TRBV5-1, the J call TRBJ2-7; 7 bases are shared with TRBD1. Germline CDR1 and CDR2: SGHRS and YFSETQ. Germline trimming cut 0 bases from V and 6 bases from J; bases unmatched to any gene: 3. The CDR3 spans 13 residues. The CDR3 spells CASSLGDRVEQYF. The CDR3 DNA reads TGCGCCAGCAGCTTGGGCGACAGGGTCGAGCAGTACTTC.

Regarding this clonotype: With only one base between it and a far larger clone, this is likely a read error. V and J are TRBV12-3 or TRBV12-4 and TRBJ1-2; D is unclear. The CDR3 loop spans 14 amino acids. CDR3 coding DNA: TGTGCCAACAGTGATCCTGGCGGAGACTATGGCTACACCTTC. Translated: CANSDPGGDYGYTF.

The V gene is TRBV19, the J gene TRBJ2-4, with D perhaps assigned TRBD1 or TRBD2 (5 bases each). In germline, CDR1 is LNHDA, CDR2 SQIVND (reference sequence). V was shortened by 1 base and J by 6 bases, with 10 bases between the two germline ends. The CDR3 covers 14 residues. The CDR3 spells CASSIAGGGNIQYF. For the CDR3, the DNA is TGTGCCAGTAGTATAGCCGGTGGGGGAAACATTCAGTACTTC. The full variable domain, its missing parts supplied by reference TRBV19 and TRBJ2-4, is DGGITQSPKYLFRKEGQNVTLSCEQNLNHDAMYWYRQDPGQGLRLIYYSQIVNDFQKGDIAEGYSVSREKKESFPLTVTSAQKNPTAFYLCASSIAGGGNIQYFGAGTRLSVL.

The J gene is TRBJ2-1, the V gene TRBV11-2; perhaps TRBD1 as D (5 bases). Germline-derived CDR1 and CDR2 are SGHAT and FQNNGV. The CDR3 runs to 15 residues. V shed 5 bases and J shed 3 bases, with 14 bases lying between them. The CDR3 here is CASSATGPVYNEQFF. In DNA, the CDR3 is TGTGCCAGCAGCGCTACAGGTCCGGTCTACAATGAGCAGTTCTTC.